The TCR beta chain under discussion was sequenced for a study of cytomegalovirus exposure and HLA in healthy donors. Study information: A later analysis reported the approximately 120 validation repertoires used the same platform as the roughly 700 first-cohort repertoires.

Study-level results: Most TCR sequences were rare, but some public TCRs occurred in many donors.

This clone was recorded only once. Antigen specificity is unknown. The repertoire was sequenced with immunoSEQ multiplex PCR; TCRdb's copy has only in-frame clones and lacks some. The data show about 120,000 clones, more than 70% seen once. The germline V gene encodes CDR1 KGHSH and CDR2 LQKENI. The CDR3 extends over 13 amino acids. Trimming removed 8 bases from V and 7 bases from J; junction bases left unmatched: 10. This TCR was recovered from a woman in her twenties or thirties in good health and CMV-seronegative. The sample consisted of PBMCs. This sequence joins TRBV18 and TRBJ1-1; 7 positions match TRBD1. The CDR3 DNA is TGTGCCAGCCACCTTGGGGACAGAGGTGAAGCTTTCTTT. This sequence encodes CASHLGDRGEAFF.